This T cell receptor (beta chain) was profiled in a study of memory CD4+ T cells and cytomegalovirus serostatus (dated 2019 in TCRdb). In terms of the full investigation: A total of some 35 healthy Belgian adults, of whom 9 were CMV seropositive and roughly 25 were CMV seronegative, were included in the cohort. To replicate a published TCR-based CMV serostatus classifier, the study sequenced CD4+ memory TCRbeta repertoires from a Belgian cohort whose cytomegalovirus serostatus was known.

Single viable CD3+CD4+CD8-CD45RO+ cells were sorted as memory CD4+ T cells on a FACSAria II. To determine CMV serostatus, a Roche Elecsys assay was used that detects serum IgG against CMV pp150, pp28, p38 and p52. After the samples were thawed, total CD4+ T cells were enriched through positive selection using CD4 magnetic microbeads. The samples came from a different study that was designed specifically to examine the CD4+ T cell memory repertoire. Peripheral blood mononuclear cells were isolated and cryopreserved according to standard operating procedures, and serum was kept at -80 degrees C. The staining used CD3-PerCP (BW264/56), CD4-APC (RPA-T4), CD45RO-PE (UCHT1) and CD8-Pacific Orange (3B5) antibodies, and Sytox blue was used to exclude non-viable cells. On the study overall, not on this receptor specifically: On the Belgian cohort, the classifier based on the original framework reached a median bootstrapped AUC of roughly 0.94, with a 95% CI of 0.76-1.00. The results were interpreted as suggesting that the CMV-associated TCR signature is mostly present in the CD4+ memory repertoire. Unlike the original study, which covered naive and memory CD4+ and CD8+ populations, the Belgian study sequenced only CD4+CD45RO+ memory cells. For predicting CMV serostatus, the median bootstrapped AUC was approximately 0.95 using the original framework and 0.9 to 0.92 using a US-trained random forest. Among the approximately 160 previously reported CMV-associated TCRbeta sequences, approximately 67 showed up in the CD4+ memory repertoires, with each one found in between one and five individuals.

Genomic DNA was extracted from sorted cells with the Quick-DNA Microprep Kit. Amplification of TCRbeta DNA was done with the immunoSEQ hsTCRbeta kit, following the protocol from the manufacturer. An Illumina MiSeq instrument was used to sequence the TCRbeta libraries. The original methods were these. Following removal of out-of-frame sequences, a few million distinct TCRbeta sequences were retained, with an average of around 70,000 per individual. Each individual was scored by the count of 164 previously reported CMV-associated TCRbeta sequences and the total productive distinct TCRbeta count. A beta-binomial model was reimplemented in Python, and scikit-learn random forests with default parameters were trained on US cohort data. Classifier performance on the Belgian cohort was summarized as median AUC with percentile confidence intervals calculated over 10,000 bootstrap iterations. TCRdb holds this immuneACCESS table with in-frame rearrangements only. Some clones are missing; in checked studies, unresolved V genes explain under half, and the rest has no known cause. V and J calls and clone size are as listed in that table; D and trimming were resolved from the DNA. The sample table records approximately 41,000 clones; over 60% of these occur just once. Clones ranked in the top ten supply 5% to 7% of the sample.

A remark on this clone: Its specific antigen is unknown. Germline is not matched at one junction end, which may reflect a read error.

In the germline V gene, CDR1 corresponds to KGHSH and CDR2 to LQKENI. The CDR3, cysteine through phenylalanine, is 15 amino acids long. Here the CDR3 DNA is all that survives: 45 bases in frame from base 1. The sequence was obtained from an adult in good health and CMV-seronegative. The chain is assembled from TRBV18 and TRBJ2-7, and TRBD2 may be the D gene, going by 5 matching bases. Source material: memory CD4+ T cells from blood. The CDR3 is CASSLLWESSHEQYF. In nucleotides, the sequence is TGTGCCAGCTCACTTTTATGGGAGAGCTCCCACGAGCAGTACTTC.